What follows is one TCR beta chain and its context. This sample was taken from a study of cytomegalovirus exposure and HLA in healthy donors. The PCR made use of 60 Vbeta and 13 Jbeta primers. TCRdb keeps only in-frame clones here, not all; method: immunoSEQ multiplex PCR. The table includes about 160,000 clones, 70% to 80% detected once. The CDR3 has 14 residues. The V gene's germline CDR1 is SGDLS and CDR2 YYNGEE. V lost 1 base, J lost 5 bases, and 2 bases stayed unmatched. Sample: PBMCs. The gene calls are TRBV9 and TRBJ1-5; 8 bases match TRBD1. This TCR came from a man aged 25 to 40 in good health and CMV-seropositive. The CDR3 DNA reads as TGTGCCAGCAGCGTATCAGGGGGCGATCAGCCCCAGCATTTT. Translation: CASSVSGGDQPQHF.